This TCR beta chain stems from a study of immune evolution from preneoplasia to lung adenocarcinoma. V gave up 5 bases and J gave up 1 base, with 8 bases separating them. The length of the CDR3 is 12 residues. Germline V lookup: CDR1 GTSNPN, CDR2 SVGIG (reference sequence). Clones were read by immunoSEQ multiplex PCR, and TCRdb kept only the in-frame ones, dropping some. This repertoire shows around 40,000 clones, less than 80% found once; its top ten account for around 4.6%. The receptor was isolated from a person aged 55 to 75 with lung adenocarcinoma. The specimen was FFPE invasive lung adenocarcinoma tissue. This chain uses TRBV30 with TRBJ1-1, with D possibly TRBD1 on 6 matching bases. The CDR3 DNA sequence: TGTGCCTGGGAGACAGGGAACACTGAAGCTTTCTTT. It encodes CAWETGNTEAFF.